Only a few counts were recorded for the clone carrying this TCR beta chain. The antigen remains undetermined. Each cDNA molecule carried a unique molecular identifier. TCRdb re-analysed the 5' RACE reads in MiXCR, keeping a single row per CDR3 protein. Seen here are around 62,000 distinct CDR3 sequences, 9.5% to 15% observed once, and the top ten hold about 4%. V lost 4 bases, J lost 2 bases, and 10 bases lay in between. This CDR3 has 14 amino acids. Germline CDR1 reads KGHDR; CDR2 reads SFDVKD. This sample is part of a study of early T cells in non-severe SARS-CoV-2 infection. Study results and limitations: VDJdb matches were skewed toward anti-spike CD8 T cell responses.

V and J are TRBV24-1 and TRBJ2-5; no clear D gene. The clonotype was recovered from an adult who was a healthcare worker with PCR-confirmed SARS-CoV-2 infection or an uninfected control (not recorded which). Input material: whole blood. The CDR3 DNA follows: TGTGCCACCAGTGACCCTGGCCCTCAAGAGACCCAGTACTTC. Translating it yields CATSDPGPQETQYF.